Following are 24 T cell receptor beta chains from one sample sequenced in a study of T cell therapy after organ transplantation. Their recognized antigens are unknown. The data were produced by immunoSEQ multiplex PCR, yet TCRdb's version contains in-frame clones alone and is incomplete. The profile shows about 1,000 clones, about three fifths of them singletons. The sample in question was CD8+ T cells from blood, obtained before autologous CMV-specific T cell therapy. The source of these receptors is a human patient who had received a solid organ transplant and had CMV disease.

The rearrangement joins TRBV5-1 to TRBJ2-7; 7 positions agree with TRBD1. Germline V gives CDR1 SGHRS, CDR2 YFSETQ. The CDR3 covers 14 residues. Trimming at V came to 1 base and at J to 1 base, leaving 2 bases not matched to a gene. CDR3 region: CASSLRDRSYEQYF. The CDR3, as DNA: TGCGCCAGCAGCTTGAGGGACAGATCCTACGAGCAGTACTTC.

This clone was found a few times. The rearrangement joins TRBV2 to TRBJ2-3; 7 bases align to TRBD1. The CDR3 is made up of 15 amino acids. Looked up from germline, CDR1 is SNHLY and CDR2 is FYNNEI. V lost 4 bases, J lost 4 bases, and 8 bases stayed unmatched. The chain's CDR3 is CASSALQGYPDTQYF. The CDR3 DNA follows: TGTGCCAGCAGTGCGTTACAGGGGTACCCAGATACGCAGTATTTT.

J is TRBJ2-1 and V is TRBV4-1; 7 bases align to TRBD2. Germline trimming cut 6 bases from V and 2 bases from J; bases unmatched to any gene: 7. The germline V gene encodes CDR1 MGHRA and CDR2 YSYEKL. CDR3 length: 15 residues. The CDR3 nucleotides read TGCGCCAGCAGTCGTGTCAGCGGGGCCTACAATGAGCAGTTCTTC. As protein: CASSRVSGAYNEQFF.

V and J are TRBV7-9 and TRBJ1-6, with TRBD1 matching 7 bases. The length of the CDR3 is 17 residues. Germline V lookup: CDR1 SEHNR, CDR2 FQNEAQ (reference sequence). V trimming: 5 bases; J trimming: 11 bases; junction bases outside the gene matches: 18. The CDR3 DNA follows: TGTGCCAGCAGCACCCAAGACAGGGAAGGGACTCGGGCACCCCTCCACTTT. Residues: CASSTQDREGTRAPLHF.

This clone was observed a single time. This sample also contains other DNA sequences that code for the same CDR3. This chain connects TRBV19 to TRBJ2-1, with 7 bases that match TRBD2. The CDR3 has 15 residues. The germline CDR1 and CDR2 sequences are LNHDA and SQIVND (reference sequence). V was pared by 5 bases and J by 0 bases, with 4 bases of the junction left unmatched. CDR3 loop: CASSLGGSSYNEQFF. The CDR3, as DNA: TGTGCCAGTAGTCTGGGGGGGAGCTCCTACAATGAGCAGTTCTTC.

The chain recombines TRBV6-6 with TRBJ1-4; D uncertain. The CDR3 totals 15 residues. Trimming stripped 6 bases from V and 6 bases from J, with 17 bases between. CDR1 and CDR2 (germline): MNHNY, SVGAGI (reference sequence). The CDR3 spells CASSGLGPLYEKLFF. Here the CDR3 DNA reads TGTGCCAGCAGCGGATTGGGCCCGCTTTATGAAAAACTGTTTTTT.

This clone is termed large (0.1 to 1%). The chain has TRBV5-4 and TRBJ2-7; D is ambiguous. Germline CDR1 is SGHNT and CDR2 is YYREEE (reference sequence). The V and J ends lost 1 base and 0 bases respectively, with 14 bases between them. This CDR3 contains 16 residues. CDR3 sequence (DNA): TGTGCCAGCAGCTTGTTACAATTAGGTAGCTCCTACGAGCAGTACTTC. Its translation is CASSLLQLGSSYEQYF.

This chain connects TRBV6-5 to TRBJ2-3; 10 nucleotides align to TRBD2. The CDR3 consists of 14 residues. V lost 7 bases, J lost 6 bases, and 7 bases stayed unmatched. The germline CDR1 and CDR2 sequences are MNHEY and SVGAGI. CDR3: CASTRGAGGDTQYF. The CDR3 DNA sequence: TGTGCCAGCACCCGCGGAGCGGGAGGGGATACGCAGTATTTT.

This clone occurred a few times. DNA of the CDR3: TGTGCCAGCAGTCCCTTGAAGTCCCACGAGCAGTACTTC. Translation: CASSPLKSHEQYF. J is TRBJ2-7 and V is TRBV6-1; D uncertain. CDR3 length equals 13 residues. The V gene lost 5 bases and the J gene lost 5 bases, with 13 bases spanning the gap. Germline V CDR1 and CDR2: MNHNS, SASEGT.

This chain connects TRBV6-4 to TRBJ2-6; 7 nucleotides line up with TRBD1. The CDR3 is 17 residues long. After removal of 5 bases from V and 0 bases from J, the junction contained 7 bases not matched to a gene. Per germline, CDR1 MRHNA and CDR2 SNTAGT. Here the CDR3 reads CASSNWDRSSGANVLTF. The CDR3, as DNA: TGTGCCAGCAGTAATTGGGACAGAAGCTCTGGGGCCAACGTCCTGACTTTC.

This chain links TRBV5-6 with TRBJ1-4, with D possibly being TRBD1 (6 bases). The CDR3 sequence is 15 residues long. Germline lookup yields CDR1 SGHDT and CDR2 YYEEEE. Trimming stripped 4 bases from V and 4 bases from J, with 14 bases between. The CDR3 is CASSGRTVLNEKLFF. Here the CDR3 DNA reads TGTGCCAGCAGCGGGCGGACAGTCCTTAATGAAAAACTGTTTTTT.

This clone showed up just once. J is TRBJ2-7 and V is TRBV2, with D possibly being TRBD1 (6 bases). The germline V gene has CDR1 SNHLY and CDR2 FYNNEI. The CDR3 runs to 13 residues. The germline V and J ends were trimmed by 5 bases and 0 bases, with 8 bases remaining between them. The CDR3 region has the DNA TGTGCCAGCAGTCTGGACAGCTCCTACGAGCAGTACTTC. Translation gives CASSLDSSYEQYF. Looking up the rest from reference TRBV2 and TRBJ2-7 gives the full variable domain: EPEVTQTPSHQVTQMGQEVILRCVPISNHLYFYWYRQILGQKVEFLVSFYNNEISEKSEIFDDQFSVERPDGSNFTLKIRSTKLEDSAMYFCASSLDSSYEQYFGPGTRLTVT.

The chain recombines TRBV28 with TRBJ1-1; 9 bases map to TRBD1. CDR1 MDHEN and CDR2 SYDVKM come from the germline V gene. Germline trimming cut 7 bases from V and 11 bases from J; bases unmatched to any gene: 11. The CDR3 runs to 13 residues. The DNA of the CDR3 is TGTGCCAGCACCTTGGACAGGGGACTGTGGGCTTTCTTT. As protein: CASTLDRGLWAFF.

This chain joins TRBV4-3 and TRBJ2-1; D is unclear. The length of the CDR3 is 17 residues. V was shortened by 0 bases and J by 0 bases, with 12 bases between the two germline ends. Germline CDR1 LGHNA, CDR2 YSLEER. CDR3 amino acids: CASSQDGSWSSYNEQFF. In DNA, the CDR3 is TGCGCCAGCAGCCAAGATGGGTCTTGGAGCTCCTACAATGAGCAGTTCTTC.

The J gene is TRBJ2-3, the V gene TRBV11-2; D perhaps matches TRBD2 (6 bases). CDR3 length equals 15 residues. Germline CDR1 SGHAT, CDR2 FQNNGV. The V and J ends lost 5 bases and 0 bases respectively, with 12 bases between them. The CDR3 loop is CASSAGRLSTDTQYF. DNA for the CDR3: TGTGCCAGCAGCGCGGGACGGCTTAGCACAGATACGCAGTATTTT.

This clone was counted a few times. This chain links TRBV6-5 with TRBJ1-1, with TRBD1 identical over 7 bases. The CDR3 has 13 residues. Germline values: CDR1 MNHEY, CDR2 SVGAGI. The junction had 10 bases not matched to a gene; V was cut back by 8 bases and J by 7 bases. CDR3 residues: CASRQGPNLEAFF. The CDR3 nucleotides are TGTGCCAGCCGACAGGGACCGAACCTTGAAGCTTTCTTT.

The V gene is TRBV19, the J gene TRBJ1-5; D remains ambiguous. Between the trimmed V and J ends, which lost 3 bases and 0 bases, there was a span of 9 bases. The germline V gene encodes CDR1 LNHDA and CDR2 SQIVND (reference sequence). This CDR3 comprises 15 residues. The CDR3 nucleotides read TGTGCCAGTAGTATGGCCGGTTATAGCAATCAGCCCCAGCATTTT. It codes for CASSMAGYSNQPQHF.

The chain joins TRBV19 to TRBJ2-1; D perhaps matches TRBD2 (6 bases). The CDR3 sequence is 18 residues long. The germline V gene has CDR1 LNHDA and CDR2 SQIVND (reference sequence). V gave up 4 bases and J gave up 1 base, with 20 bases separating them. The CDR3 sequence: CASSKLGVAEGSYNEQFF. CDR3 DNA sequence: TGTGCCAGTAGTAAGCTGGGAGTAGCGGAAGGTTCCTACAATGAGCAGTTCTTC.

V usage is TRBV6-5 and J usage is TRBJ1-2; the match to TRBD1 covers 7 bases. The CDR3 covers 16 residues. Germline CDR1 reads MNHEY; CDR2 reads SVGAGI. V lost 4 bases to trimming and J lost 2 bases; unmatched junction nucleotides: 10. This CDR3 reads CASSLSPSTGNYGYTF. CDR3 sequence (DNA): TGTGCCAGCAGTTTATCTCCCTCGACAGGGAACTATGGCTACACCTTC.

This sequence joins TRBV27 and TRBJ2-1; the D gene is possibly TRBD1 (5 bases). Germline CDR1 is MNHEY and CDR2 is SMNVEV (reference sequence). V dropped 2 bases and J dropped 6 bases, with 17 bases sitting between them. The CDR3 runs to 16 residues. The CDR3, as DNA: TGTGCCAGCAGTTTAGACCCAGATCCACAGGTCAATGAGCAGTTCTTC. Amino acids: CASSLDPDPQVNEQFF.

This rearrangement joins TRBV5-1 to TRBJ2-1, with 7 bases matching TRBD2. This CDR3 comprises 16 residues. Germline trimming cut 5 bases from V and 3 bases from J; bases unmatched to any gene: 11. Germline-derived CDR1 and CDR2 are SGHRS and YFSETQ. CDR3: CASSYGRASGYNEQFF. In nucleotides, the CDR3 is TGCGCCAGCAGTTACGGGCGGGCTAGCGGCTACAATGAGCAGTTCTTC.

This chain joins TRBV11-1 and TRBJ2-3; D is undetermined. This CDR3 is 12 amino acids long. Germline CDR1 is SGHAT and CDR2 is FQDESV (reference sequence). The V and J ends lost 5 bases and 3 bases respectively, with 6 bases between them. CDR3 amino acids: CASSRRTDTQYF. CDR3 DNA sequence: TGTGCCAGCAGCCGAAGGACAGATACGCAGTATTTT.

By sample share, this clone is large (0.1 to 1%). CDR3 sequence reads: CATARGTGRTNEKLFF. The CDR3 nucleotides read TGTGCCACCGCACGAGGGACAGGGCGAACTAATGAAAAACTGTTTTTT. The rearrangement joins TRBV7-9 to TRBJ1-4; 9 bases fit TRBD1. Germline V gene lookup returns CDR1 SEHNR and CDR2 FQNEAQ (reference sequence). The CDR3 is 16 amino acids. V was pared by 10 bases and J by 1 base, with 10 bases of the junction left unmatched.

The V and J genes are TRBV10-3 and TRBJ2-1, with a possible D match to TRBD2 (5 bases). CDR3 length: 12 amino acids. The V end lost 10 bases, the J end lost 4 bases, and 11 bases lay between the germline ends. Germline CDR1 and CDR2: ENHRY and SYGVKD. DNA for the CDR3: TGTGCCAGCGCGGACTTATACAATGAGCAGTTCTTC. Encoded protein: CASADLYNEQFF.